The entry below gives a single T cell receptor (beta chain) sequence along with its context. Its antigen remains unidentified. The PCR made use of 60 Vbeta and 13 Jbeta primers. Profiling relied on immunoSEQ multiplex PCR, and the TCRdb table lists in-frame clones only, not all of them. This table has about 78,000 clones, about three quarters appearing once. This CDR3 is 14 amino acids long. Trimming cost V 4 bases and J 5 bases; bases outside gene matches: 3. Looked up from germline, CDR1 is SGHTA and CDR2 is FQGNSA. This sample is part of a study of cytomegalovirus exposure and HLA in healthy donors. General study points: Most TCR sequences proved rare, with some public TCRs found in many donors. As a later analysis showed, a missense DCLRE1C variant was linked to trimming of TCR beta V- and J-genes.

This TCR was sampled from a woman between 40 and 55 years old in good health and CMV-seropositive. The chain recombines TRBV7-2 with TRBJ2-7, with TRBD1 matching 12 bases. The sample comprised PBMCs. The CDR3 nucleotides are TGTGCCAGCAGCTGGGACAGGGGGCGGGACGAGCAGTACTTC. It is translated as CASSWDRGRDEQYF.